The following is a TCR beta chain sequence with its context. Some clones are missing from TCRdb's copy, which holds only in-frame ones; the method was immunoSEQ multiplex PCR. Of about 120,000 clones in the sample, approximately 90% were seen once. The data stem from a study of PD-L1 blockade in urothelial cancer. On the study more broadly: At 6 weeks and at 3 weeks (second dose) after treatment start, blood was analyzed. Blood-derived samples held a median roughly 150,000 T cells.

V shed 3 bases, J shed 1 base, and the junction held 2 bases outside the gene matches. The CDR3 contains 14 residues. CDR1 and CDR2 from the germline V gene are SGHTA and FQGNSA. This sample's time point: peripheral blood 6 weeks after treatment start. The receptor was derived from a man aged 55 to 69 with urothelial cancer. This chain joins TRBV7-2 and TRBJ2-5; TRBD1 agrees at 7 bases. The input for sequencing was PBMCs, taken around atezolizumab (anti-PD-L1) treatment. The CDR3 sequence is CASSFYRGQETQYF. The CDR3, as DNA: TGTGCCAGCAGCTTTTACAGGGGCCAAGAGACCCAGTACTTC.